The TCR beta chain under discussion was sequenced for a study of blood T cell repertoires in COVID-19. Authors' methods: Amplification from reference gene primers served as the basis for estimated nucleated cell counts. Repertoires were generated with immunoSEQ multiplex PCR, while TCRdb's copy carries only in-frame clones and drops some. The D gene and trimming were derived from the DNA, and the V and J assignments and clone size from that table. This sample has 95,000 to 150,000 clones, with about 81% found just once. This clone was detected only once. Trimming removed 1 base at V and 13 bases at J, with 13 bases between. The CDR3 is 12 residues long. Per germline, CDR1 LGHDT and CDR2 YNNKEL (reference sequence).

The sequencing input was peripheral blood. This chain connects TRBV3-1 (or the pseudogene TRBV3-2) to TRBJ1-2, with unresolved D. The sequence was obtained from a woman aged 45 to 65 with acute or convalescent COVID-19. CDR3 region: CASSQGFGRSTF. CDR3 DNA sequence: TGTGCCAGCAGCCAAGGCTTTGGGCGATCCACCTTC.